A selection of T cell receptor beta chains follows, all from one sample in a study of T cells in Graves' hyperthyroidism and ophthalmopathy. One entry per CDR3 protein results from TCRdb running MiXCR on the multiplex PCR reads. This table has hundreds of thousands of distinct CDR3 sequences, more than 14% appearing once. The source material was blood. The receptors come from a woman aged 50 to 60 with Graves' ophthalmopathy. Both conserved end residues are part of each CDR3. The order of the fields is CDR3 length, V gene, D gene, J gene, clone size, CDR3 DNA, CDR3 protein. A D gene is named only where the DNA matches it firmly. Expanded clones get a size class; other rows say once, few or many, or leave the size out.

cdr3_length: 16
v_call: TRBV18
d_call: .
j_call: TRBJ2-2
clone_size: many
cdr3_nt: TGTGCCAGCTCACCACCGCCCCAGACGAACACCGGGGAGCTGTTTTTT
cdr3_aa: CASSPPPQTNTGELFF

cdr3_length: 16
v_call: TRBV9
d_call: .
j_call: TRBJ2-3
clone_size: .
cdr3_nt: TGTGCCAGCAGCGTAGGCGGCAATGGTGGCACAGATACGCAGTATTTT
cdr3_aa: CASSVGGNGGTDTQYF

cdr3_length: 15
v_call: TRBV24-1
d_call: .
j_call: TRBJ1-4
clone_size: .
cdr3_nt: TGTGCCACCAGTGCCACTACACCGGTGGGTGAAAAACTGTTTTTT
cdr3_aa: CATSATTPVGEKLFF

cdr3_length: 13
v_call: TRBV20-1
d_call: TRBD2
j_call: TRBJ2-7
clone_size: many
cdr3_nt: TGCAGTGCTAGGGGACTAGCCAGAGACGAGCAGTACTTC
cdr3_aa: CSARGLARDEQYF

cdr3_length: 16
v_call: TRBV10-3
d_call: .
j_call: TRBJ1-5
clone_size: many
cdr3_nt: TGTGCCATCAGTGAGACGGGGGGACTGGGCAATCAGCCCCAGCATTTT
cdr3_aa: CAISETGGLGNQPQHF

cdr3_length: 15
v_call: TRBV6-2/TRBV6-3
d_call: .
j_call: TRBJ2-5
clone_size: .
cdr3_nt: TGTGCCAGCAGCCCAGGGGTTCGGGGCCAAGAGACCCAGTACTTC
cdr3_aa: CASSPGVRGQETQYF

cdr3_length: 11
v_call: TRBV30
d_call: .
j_call: TRBJ2-7
clone_size: many
cdr3_nt: TGTGCCTGCAATGGCCCCAACGAGCAGTACTTC
cdr3_aa: CACNGPNEQYF

cdr3_length: 16
v_call: TRBV19
d_call: TRBD1
j_call: TRBJ2-2
clone_size: .
cdr3_nt: TGTGCCAGTAGTACCGGGACAGGGCGAGACACCGGGGAGCTGTTTTTT
cdr3_aa: CASSTGTGRDTGELFF

cdr3_length: 15
v_call: TRBV3-1
d_call: .
j_call: TRBJ2-7
clone_size: .
cdr3_nt: TGTGCCAGCAGCCAAGTGGTCATTAACCCGTACGAGCAGTACTTC
cdr3_aa: CASSQVVINPYEQYF

cdr3_length: 15
v_call: TRBV6-1
d_call: TRBD1
j_call: TRBJ2-1
clone_size: many
cdr3_nt: TGTGCCAGCAGTGAACGGGACAAAGGGGGCGCTGAGCAGTTCTTC
cdr3_aa: CASSERDKGGAEQFF

cdr3_length: 17
v_call: TRBV20-1
d_call: TRBD1
j_call: TRBJ1-2
clone_size: .
cdr3_nt: TGCAGTGCTAGAGATGTTCGGGGACAGGGTCTCCGCTATGGCTACACCTTC
cdr3_aa: CSARDVRGQGLRYGYTF

cdr3_length: 15
v_call: TRBV7-9
d_call: TRBD1
j_call: TRBJ2-7
clone_size: many
cdr3_nt: TGTGCCAGCAGCATACAGGGGCGGCCCCCCTACGAGCAGTACTTC
cdr3_aa: CASSIQGRPPYEQYF

cdr3_length: 13
v_call: TRBV4-3
d_call: .
j_call: TRBJ1-2
clone_size: .
cdr3_nt: TGCGCCAGCAGCCAAGATCACGGGGGTGGCTACACCTTC
cdr3_aa: CASSQDHGGGYTF